This T cell receptor (beta chain) is from a study of OX40 agonist ivuxolimab in advanced cancers. Study-level background: The patients' treatment was ivuxolimab, an agonistic anti-OX40 (CD134) antibody. The dose-escalation cohort had hepatocellular carcinoma, melanoma, renal cell or head and neck cancer. Study-level points and caveats: CD4+ T cells averaged fewer expanded clones than CD8+ T cells.

The data were produced by immunoSEQ multiplex PCR, yet TCRdb's version contains in-frame clones alone and is incomplete. The sample lists more than 30,000 clones, roughly nine tenths occurring once. Sampling of blood occurred at baseline, cycle 4 day 1, and cycle 7 day 1. As regards this clone: What it binds is not known.

Sequencing used CD4+ or CD8+ T cells sorted from blood, obtained in a trial of the OX40 agonist ivuxolimab. The sequence came from an adult with an advanced solid tumor such as melanoma, head and neck, liver or kidney cancer.

The CDR3 DNA reads as TGTGCCACCAGCGGTCGGACTGCTCTGAACTATGGCTACACCTTC. Translated, it gives CATSGRTALNYGYTF. This rearrangement joins TRBV15 to TRBJ1-2, with unresolved D. Germline V gene data show CDR1 as LNHNV and CDR2 as YYDKDF (reference sequence). V lost 5 bases and J 2 bases, leaving 15 bases between the germline ends. The CDR3 loop spans 15 amino acids.